The T cell receptor (beta chain) under discussion was sequenced for a study of shared clonotypes between healthy human individuals. Regarding the study as a whole: With few donors, the genetic and exposure-history diversity represented was limited. On the whole, naive subsets had larger estimated richness than memory subsets had.

This clone was counted a single time. The target antigen is unknown. Over several immunoSEQ plates, each subset's genomic DNA was distributed in even portions. Clones were sequenced by immunoSEQ multiplex PCR, and TCRdb holds only the in-frame ones, with some missing. Of approximately 2.3 million clones detected, roughly 93% appear once; the ten largest clones hold approximately 0.4%. Sample: naive CD4+ T cells from PBMCs. Described subset: CD45RA+ positively selected. This sequence originates from a man aged 18 to 29 in good health. Some clones in this sample may be carry-over from other donors' samples.

Written as DNA, the CDR3 is TGTGCCAGCAGCTCCCGGACTAGCGGGAGGTCTGCAGATACGCAGTATTTT. Amino acid sequence: CASSSRTSGRSADTQYF. V usage is TRBV11-2 and J usage is TRBJ2-3; 14 bases are shared with TRBD2. Trimming at V came to 4 bases and at J to 4 bases, leaving 7 bases not matched to a gene. The germline CDR1 and CDR2 sequences are SGHAT and FQNNGV. This CDR3 is 17 amino acids long.